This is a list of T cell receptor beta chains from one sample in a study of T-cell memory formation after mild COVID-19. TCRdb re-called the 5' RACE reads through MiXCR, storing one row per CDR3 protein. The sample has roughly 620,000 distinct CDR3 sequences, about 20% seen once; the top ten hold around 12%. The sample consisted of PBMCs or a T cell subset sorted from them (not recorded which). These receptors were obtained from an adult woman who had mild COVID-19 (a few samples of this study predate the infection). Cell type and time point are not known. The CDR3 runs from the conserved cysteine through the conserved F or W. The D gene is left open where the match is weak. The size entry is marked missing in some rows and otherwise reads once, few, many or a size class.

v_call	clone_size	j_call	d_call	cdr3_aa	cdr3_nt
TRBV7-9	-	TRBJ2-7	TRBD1	CASILGTGTNEQYF	TGTGCCAGCATCTTAGGGACAGGGACAAACGAGCAGTACTTC
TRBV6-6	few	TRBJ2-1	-	CASSFLQGNEQFF	TGTGCCAGCAGTTTCCTACAGGGCAATGAGCAGTTCTTC
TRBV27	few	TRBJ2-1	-	CASRDGFSSYNEQFF	TGTGCCAGCAGGGACGGGTTCAGCTCCTACAATGAGCAGTTCTTC
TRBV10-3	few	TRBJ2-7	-	CAIRPQGLVEQYF	TGTGCCATCAGACCACAGGGATTGGTCGAGCAGTACTTC
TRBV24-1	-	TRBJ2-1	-	CATSDTNGQEQFF	TGTGCCACCAGTGATACGAACGGGCAGGAGCAGTTCTTC
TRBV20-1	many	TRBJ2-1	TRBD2	CSATFSGGADNEQFF	TGCAGTGCTACATTCAGCGGGGGGGCAGACAATGAGCAGTTCTTC
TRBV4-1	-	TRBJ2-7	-	CASSQAWAGLYSYEQYF	TGCGCCAGCAGCCAAGCCTGGGCAGGCCTCTACTCCTACGAGCAGTACTTC
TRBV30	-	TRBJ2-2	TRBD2	CAWSVLARTGELFF	TGTGCCTGGAGTGTACTAGCGCGGACCGGGGAGCTGTTTTTT
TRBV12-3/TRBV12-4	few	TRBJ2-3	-	CASSSNTGTDTQYF	TGTGCCAGCAGTTCGAACACCGGCACAGATACGCAGTATTTT
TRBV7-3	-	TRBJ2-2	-	CASSPQGINTGELFF	TGTGCCAGCAGCCCCCAGGGGATTAACACCGGGGAGCTGTTTTTT
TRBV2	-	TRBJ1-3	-	CASSEFPGQGSGNTIYF	TGTGCCAGCAGTGAATTTCCAGGGCAGGGATCTGGAAACACCATATATTTT
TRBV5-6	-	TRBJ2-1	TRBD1	CASSLVPQGGNSYNEQFF	TGTGCCAGCAGCCTTGTACCACAGGGGGGTAACTCCTACAATGAGCAGTTCTTC
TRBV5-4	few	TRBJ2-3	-	CASSLDLYTDTQYF	TGTGCCAGCAGCTTGGATCTCTACACAGATACGCAGTATTTT